The sequence of this TCR beta chain was determined in a study of T cell responses to AZD1222 COVID-19 vaccine. Sequencing was performed with immunoSEQ multiplex PCR; in TCRdb, only in-frame clones are kept and a portion is missing. The data contain about 170,000 clones, roughly 87% of them seen just once; the ten biggest clones take up roughly 0.98%. With 2 bases clipped from V and 5 bases from J, the junction kept 4 bases outside the gene matches. This CDR3 region has 15 residues. Germline lookup yields CDR1 LGHDT and CDR2 YNNKEL (reference sequence). This specimen consisted of peripheral blood, obtained 28 days after the second AZD1222 dose. The V call is TRBV3-1 (or the pseudogene TRBV3-2), the J call TRBJ2-5, with 11 bases identical to TRBD2. The source of this sequence is an adult who received the AZD1222 COVID-19 vaccine. The CDR3, as DNA: TGTGCCAGCAGCCAACTAGCGGGGGGTGCGGAGACCCAGTACTTC. Its translation: CASSQLAGGAETQYF.